The present T cell receptor beta chain was sequenced within a study of blood T cell repertoires in COVID-19. Repertoires were generated with immunoSEQ multiplex PCR, while TCRdb's copy carries only in-frame clones and drops some. This sample has more than 85,000 clones, with more than 70% found just once. V shed 1 base and J shed 3 bases, with 16 bases lying between them. Germline CDR1 SGHVS, CDR2 FQNEAQ. The CDR3 is made up of 17 amino acids. The rearrangement uses TRBV7-8 and TRBJ2-1, with D possibly TRBD2 on 5 matching bases. Sequencing was done on a sample of peripheral blood. This sequence was found in a woman aged 45-60 years with acute or convalescent COVID-19. DNA of the CDR3: TGTGCCAGCAGCTTAGTGGGCACTGGGGAGATCTACAATGAGCAGTTCTTC. This sequence encodes CASSLVGTGEIYNEQFF.